This T cell receptor (beta chain) was sequenced for a study of identical twins. Study-level points and caveats: Excess low generation probability was seen in twin-shared out-of-frame alpha sequences.

In regard to this clonotype: Its antigen is currently unknown.

Template switching, a step in the protocol, added a universal primer site, and cDNA carried unique molecular identifiers. In TCRdb, the 5' RACE reads were re-called with MiXCR into one record per CDR3 protein. Counted here are hundreds of thousands of distinct CDR3 sequences, about 20% occurring once; the ten biggest clones make up about an eighth. The V gene lost 4 bases and the J gene lost 0 bases, with 8 bases spanning the gap. The CDR3 is made up of 14 amino acids. CDR1 is SEHNR and CDR2 is FQNEAQ in the germline V gene (reference sequence). Only healthy Caucasians were included as donors. These data also formed part of another study, on T cells expressing NK-cell markers. That study adds: A range of roughly 1.0-8% of CD8+ T cells consisted of dominant NKG2C+ clonotypes in 6 or 7 donors.

The specimen was PBMCs. The clonotype comes from a woman between 18 and 30 years old in good health. The rearrangement links TRBV7-9 to TRBJ2-3; TRBD1 might be the D (6 bases). CDR3 in DNA: TGTGCCAGCAGCTCTGACAGGAGCACAGATACGCAGTATTTT. Its protein is CASSSDRSTDTQYF.